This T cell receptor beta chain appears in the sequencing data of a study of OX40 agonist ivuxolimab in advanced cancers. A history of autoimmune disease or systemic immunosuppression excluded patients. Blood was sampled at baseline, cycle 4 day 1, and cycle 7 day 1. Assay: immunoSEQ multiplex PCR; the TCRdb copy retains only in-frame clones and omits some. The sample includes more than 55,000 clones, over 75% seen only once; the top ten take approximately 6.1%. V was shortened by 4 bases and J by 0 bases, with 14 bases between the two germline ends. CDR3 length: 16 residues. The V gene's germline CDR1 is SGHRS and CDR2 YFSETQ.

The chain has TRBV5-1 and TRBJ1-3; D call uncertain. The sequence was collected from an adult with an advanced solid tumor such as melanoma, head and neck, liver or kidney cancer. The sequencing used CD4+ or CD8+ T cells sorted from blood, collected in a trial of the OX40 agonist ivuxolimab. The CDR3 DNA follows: TGCGCCAGCAGCCTGGGAGGCGACGGCTCTGGAAACACCATATATTTT. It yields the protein CASSLGGDGSGNTIYF.